This is a list of T cell receptor beta chains from one sample in a study of OX40 agonist ivuxolimab in advanced cancers. Produced via immunoSEQ multiplex PCR; TCRdb's table is partial and in-frame only. The table records 60,000 to 85,000 clones, 80% to 90% of them present only once. The sequencing here drew on CD4+ or CD8+ T cells sorted from blood, taken in a trial of the OX40 agonist ivuxolimab. All receptors derive from an adult with an advanced solid tumor such as melanoma, head and neck, liver or kidney cancer. Both conserved end residues are part of each CDR3. D genes are given only for firm matches. A row's size may be missing; if present it is once, few, many or a size class.

NA	NA	17	TRBV5-5	TRBJ1-3	TGTGCCAGCAGCCAATTTCGGGACGCTGTCTCTGGAAACACCATATATTTT	CASSQFRDAVSGNTIYF
NA	TRBD1	13	TRBV7-2	TRBJ1-2	TGTGCCAGCGCGACAGGGGGGAACTATGGCTACACCTTC	CASATGGNYGYTF
NA	NA	15	TRBV4-3	TRBJ2-2	TGCGCCAGCAGCCAGCGGGTATCTGACACCGGGGAGCTGTTTTTT	CASSQRVSDTGELFF
NA	NA	13	TRBV5-1	TRBJ2-2	TGCGCCAGCAGCTTGCAGTCTACCGGGGAGCTGTTTTTT	CASSLQSTGELFF
NA	NA	16	TRBV18	TRBJ2-3	TGTGCCAGCTCACCGTCCCGGGACTCCTTCACAGATACGCAGTATTTT	CASSPSRDSFTDTQYF
NA	TRBD2	17	TRBV4-2	TRBJ2-6	TGTGCCAGCAGCCAAGATTTGGGGGGGTCTGGGGCCAACGTCCTGACTTTC	CASSQDLGGSGANVLTF
few	TRBD2	16	TRBV2	TRBJ2-3	TGTGCCAGCAGTGCGAAAAGCGGGAGATACACAGATACGCAGTATTTT	CASSAKSGRYTDTQYF
once	NA	15	TRBV6-5	TRBJ1-4	TGTGCCAGCAGTTCTACAGGGTCGACTAATGAAAAACTGTTTTTT	CASSSTGSTNEKLFF
NA	TRBD1	13	TRBV29-1	TRBJ2-7	TGCAGCGCCGCCGGACAGGGAACCTACGAGCAGTACTTC	CSAAGQGTYEQYF
NA	TRBD1	16	TRBV11-1	TRBJ2-1	TGTGCCAGCAGCTCAAGACAGGGGGCATTTTACAATGAGCAGTTCTTC	CASSSRQGAFYNEQFF
NA	NA	12	TRBV5-4	TRBJ1-1	TGTGCCAGCGGTGCTTTAAACACTGAAGCTTTCTTT	CASGALNTEAFF
NA	NA	13	TRBV10-3	TRBJ2-7	TGTGCCATCAAAGGCGGTTTCTCCTACGAGCAGTACTTC	CAIKGGFSYEQYF
once	TRBD2	15	TRBV10-3	TRBJ2-2	TGTGCCATCAGGACTAGCGGGAGATACACCGGGGAGCTGTTTTTT	CAIRTSGRYTGELFF
once	NA	14	TRBV30	TRBJ1-5	TGTGCCTGGAATCGGGCCAGCGTCAATCAGCCCCAGCATTTT	CAWNRASVNQPQHF
NA	NA	15	TRBV27	TRBJ2-3	TGTGCCAGCAGTTCTCCCGGGACACAATCAGATACGCAGTATTTT	CASSSPGTQSDTQYF
NA	NA	13	TRBV28	TRBJ1-1	TGTGCCAGCAGGAAGAGAGGTGGCACTGAAGCTTTCTTT	CASRKRGGTEAFF
NA	TRBD2	19	TRBV27	TRBJ2-3	TGTGCCAGCAGTTGGCCGGGTCTCGCTAGCGGGAGGAGCACAGATACGCAGTATTTT	CASSWPGLASGRSTDTQYF
NA	TRBD1	14	TRBV27	TRBJ1-1	TGTGCCAGCAGTTTATCGGCAGGGGGCACTGAAGCTTTCTTT	CASSLSAGGTEAFF
once	NA	13	TRBV30	TRBJ2-7	TGTGCCTGGAGAGGGGACAAACCCTACGAGCAGTACTTC	CAWRGDKPYEQYF
NA	TRBD2	15	TRBV5-1	TRBJ2-2	TGCGCCAGCAGCTTCTCCGTAGCGGGAGCCGGGGAGCTGTTTTTT	CASSFSVAGAGELFF
NA	NA	16	TRBV7-2	TRBJ1-1	TGTGCCAGCAGCTTAGCCTTTCTAAGGATGAACACTGAAGCTTTCTTT	CASSLAFLRMNTEAFF
NA	TRBD2	16	TRBV5-1	TRBJ2-3	TGCGCCAGCAGCCCAGGACTAGCGGGAGCCACAGATACGCAGTATTTT	CASSPGLAGATDTQYF
few	TRBD1	15	TRBV6-5	TRBJ2-7	TGTGCCAGCAGACTCCGGACAGGGTCGGTGTACGAGCAGTACTTC	CASRLRTGSVYEQYF
few	TRBD2	16	TRBV7-6	TRBJ2-1	TGTGCCAGCAGCTTGGGTGGCGGGAGGGCCTTAGAGGAGCAGTTCTTC	CASSLGGGRALEEQFF
NA	TRBD2	16	TRBV5-1	TRBJ2-2	TGCGCCAGCAGCTTGACGGTAGCGGGGAACACCGGGGAGCTGTTTTTT	CASSLTVAGNTGELFF
NA	NA	17	TRBV19	TRBJ1-5	TGTGCCAGTAGTATACGCGCAGGGCTTTATAGCAATCAGCCCCAGCATTTT	CASSIRAGLYSNQPQHF
NA	NA	13	TRBV29-1	TRBJ2-7	TGCAGCGTCAGCAAACAGGTCTCCTACGAGCAGTACTTC	CSVSKQVSYEQYF
NA	TRBD2	15	TRBV19	TRBJ2-7	TGTGCCAGTAGTGCGGGAGTGGGGCCTTCCTACGAGCAGTACTTC	CASSAGVGPSYEQYF
few	NA	14	TRBV7-9	TRBJ1-5	TGTGCCAGCAGCTTAGCAGCCGGAAATCAGCCCCAGCATTTT	CASSLAAGNQPQHF
NA	NA	14	TRBV28	TRBJ2-3	TGTGCCAGCAGTTTGCCTAGCGTCGGAGATACGCAGTATTTT	CASSLPSVGDTQYF
NA	NA	17	TRBV6-1	TRBJ1-1	TGTGCCAGCAGTGAAAGGGCGGGGGCCACCCGGGGAACTGAAGCTTTCTTT	CASSERAGATRGTEAFF
NA	TRBD2	16	TRBV5-1	TRBJ2-1	TGCGCCAGCAGCTTGGCCCGGGAGGACTCCTACAATGAGCAGTTCTTC	CASSLAREDSYNEQFF
NA	TRBD2	17	TRBV27	TRBJ2-7	TGTGCCAGCAGCCATTCTCTCGCCAGCGGGAGTTCCTACGAGCAGTACTTC	CASSHSLASGSSYEQYF
NA	TRBD2	13	TRBV29-1	TRBJ2-5	TGCAGCGCCTCTCCTAGCGGGAAACAGACCCAGTACTTC	CSASPSGKQTQYF
once	TRBD1	15	TRBV28	TRBJ1-2	TGTGCCAGCAGTTTAGGGACAGGGGGCGGCTATGGCTACACCTTC	CASSLGTGGGYGYTF
NA	NA	14	TRBV28	TRBJ1-1	TGTGCCAGCAGTCTCATTCACGCGAACACTGAAGCTTTCTTT	CASSLIHANTEAFF